This TCR beta chain appears in the sequencing data of a study of blood T cell repertoires in COVID-19. The CDR3 totals 15 residues. Germline-derived CDR1 and CDR2 are SGDLS and YYNGEE. Trimming pared 0 bases from V and 4 bases from J, leaving 13 bases between. Produced via immunoSEQ multiplex PCR; TCRdb's table is partial and in-frame only. This sample carries about 150,000 clones, about 85% of them seen once, and the ten largest clones take over 0.55%. The receptor's source is a man in his sixties with COVID-19, enrolled during active disease. Sequenced: peripheral blood. The rearrangement links TRBV9 to TRBJ2-5, with a weak D call TRBD1 (6 bases). CDR3 nucleotide sequence: TGTGCCAGCAGCGTAGTGGGACACCCCCCAGAGACCCAGTACTTC. Protein product: CASSVVGHPPETQYF.